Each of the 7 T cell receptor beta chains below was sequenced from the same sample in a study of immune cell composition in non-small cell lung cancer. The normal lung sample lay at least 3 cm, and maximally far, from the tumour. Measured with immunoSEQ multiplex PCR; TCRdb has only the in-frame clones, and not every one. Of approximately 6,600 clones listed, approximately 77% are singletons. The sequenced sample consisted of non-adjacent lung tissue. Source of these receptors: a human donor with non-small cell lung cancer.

Written as DNA, the CDR3 is TGTGCCAGCAGCTTAGGGGCCGGACTAGCGGACAATATCTACAATGAGCAGTTCTTC. Translated: CASSLGAGLADNIYNEQFF. The V gene is TRBV7-9, the J gene TRBJ2-1; 10 positions agree with TRBD2. V lost 1 base, J lost 3 bases, and 12 bases stayed unmatched. The CDR3 runs 19 residues. Germline V gene sequence: CDR1 SEHNR, CDR2 FQNEAQ (reference sequence).

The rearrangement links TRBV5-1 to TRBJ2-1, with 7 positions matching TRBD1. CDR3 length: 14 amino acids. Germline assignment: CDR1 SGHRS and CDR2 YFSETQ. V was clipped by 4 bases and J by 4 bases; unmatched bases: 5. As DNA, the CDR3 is TGCGCCAGCAGCCCGGGACAGCCTTACAATGAGCAGTTCTTC. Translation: CASSPGQPYNEQFF. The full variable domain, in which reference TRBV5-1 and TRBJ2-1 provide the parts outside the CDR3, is KAGVTQTPRYLIKTRGQQVTLSCSPISGHRSVSWYQQTPGQGLQFLFEYFSETQRNKGNFPGRFSGRQFSNSRSEMNVSTLELGDSALYLCASSPGQPYNEQFFGPGTRLTVL.

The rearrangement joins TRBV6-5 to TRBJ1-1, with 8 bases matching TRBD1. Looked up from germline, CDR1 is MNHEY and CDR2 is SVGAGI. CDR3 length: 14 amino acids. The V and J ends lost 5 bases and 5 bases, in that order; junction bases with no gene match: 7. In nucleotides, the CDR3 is TGTGCCAGCAGTGGTGACAGGGGCTATACTGAAGCTTTCTTT. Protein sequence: CASSGDRGYTEAFF.

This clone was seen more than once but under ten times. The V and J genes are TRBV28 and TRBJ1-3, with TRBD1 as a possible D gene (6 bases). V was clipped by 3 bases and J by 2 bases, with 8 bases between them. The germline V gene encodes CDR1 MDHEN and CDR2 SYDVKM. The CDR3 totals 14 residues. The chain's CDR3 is CASSFSGAGNTIYF. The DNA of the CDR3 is TGTGCCAGCAGTTTCTCAGGGGCTGGAAACACCATATATTTT.

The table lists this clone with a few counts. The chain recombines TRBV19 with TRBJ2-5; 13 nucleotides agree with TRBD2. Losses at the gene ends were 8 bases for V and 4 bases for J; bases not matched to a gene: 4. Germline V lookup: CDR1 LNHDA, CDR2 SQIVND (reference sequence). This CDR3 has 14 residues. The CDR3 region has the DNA TGTGCCAGTGGACTAGCGGGAGTGGGAGAGACCCAGTACTTC. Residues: CASGLAGVGETQYF.

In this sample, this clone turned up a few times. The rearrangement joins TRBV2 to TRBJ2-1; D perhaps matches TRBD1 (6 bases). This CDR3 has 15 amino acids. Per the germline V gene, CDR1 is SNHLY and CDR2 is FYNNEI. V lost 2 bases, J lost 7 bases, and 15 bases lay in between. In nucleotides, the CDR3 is TGTGCCAGCAGTGAACGGGGTATAGGGGGAAATGAGCAGTTCTTC. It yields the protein CASSERGIGGNEQFF.

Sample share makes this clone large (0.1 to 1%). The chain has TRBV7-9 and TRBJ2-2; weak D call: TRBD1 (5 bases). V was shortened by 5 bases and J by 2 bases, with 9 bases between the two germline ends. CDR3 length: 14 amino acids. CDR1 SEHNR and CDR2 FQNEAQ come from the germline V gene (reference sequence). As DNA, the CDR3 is TGTGCCAGCAGCCCCCAGGGCAACACCGGGGAGCTGTTTTTT. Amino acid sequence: CASSPQGNTGELFF.